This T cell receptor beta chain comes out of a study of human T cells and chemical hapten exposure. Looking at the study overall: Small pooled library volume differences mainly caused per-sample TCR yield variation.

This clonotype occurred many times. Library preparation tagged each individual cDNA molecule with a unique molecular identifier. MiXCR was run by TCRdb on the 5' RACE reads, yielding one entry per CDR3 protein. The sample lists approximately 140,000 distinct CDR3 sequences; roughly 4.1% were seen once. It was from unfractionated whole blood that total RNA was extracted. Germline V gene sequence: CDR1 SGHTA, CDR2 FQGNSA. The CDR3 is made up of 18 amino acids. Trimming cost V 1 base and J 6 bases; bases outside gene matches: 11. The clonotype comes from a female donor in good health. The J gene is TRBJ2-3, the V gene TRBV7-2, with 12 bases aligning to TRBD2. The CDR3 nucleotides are TGTGCCAGCAGCTTAGAAAGGGCTAGCGGGGGGGCCGCTGATACGCAGTATTTT. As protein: CASSLERASGGAADTQYF.